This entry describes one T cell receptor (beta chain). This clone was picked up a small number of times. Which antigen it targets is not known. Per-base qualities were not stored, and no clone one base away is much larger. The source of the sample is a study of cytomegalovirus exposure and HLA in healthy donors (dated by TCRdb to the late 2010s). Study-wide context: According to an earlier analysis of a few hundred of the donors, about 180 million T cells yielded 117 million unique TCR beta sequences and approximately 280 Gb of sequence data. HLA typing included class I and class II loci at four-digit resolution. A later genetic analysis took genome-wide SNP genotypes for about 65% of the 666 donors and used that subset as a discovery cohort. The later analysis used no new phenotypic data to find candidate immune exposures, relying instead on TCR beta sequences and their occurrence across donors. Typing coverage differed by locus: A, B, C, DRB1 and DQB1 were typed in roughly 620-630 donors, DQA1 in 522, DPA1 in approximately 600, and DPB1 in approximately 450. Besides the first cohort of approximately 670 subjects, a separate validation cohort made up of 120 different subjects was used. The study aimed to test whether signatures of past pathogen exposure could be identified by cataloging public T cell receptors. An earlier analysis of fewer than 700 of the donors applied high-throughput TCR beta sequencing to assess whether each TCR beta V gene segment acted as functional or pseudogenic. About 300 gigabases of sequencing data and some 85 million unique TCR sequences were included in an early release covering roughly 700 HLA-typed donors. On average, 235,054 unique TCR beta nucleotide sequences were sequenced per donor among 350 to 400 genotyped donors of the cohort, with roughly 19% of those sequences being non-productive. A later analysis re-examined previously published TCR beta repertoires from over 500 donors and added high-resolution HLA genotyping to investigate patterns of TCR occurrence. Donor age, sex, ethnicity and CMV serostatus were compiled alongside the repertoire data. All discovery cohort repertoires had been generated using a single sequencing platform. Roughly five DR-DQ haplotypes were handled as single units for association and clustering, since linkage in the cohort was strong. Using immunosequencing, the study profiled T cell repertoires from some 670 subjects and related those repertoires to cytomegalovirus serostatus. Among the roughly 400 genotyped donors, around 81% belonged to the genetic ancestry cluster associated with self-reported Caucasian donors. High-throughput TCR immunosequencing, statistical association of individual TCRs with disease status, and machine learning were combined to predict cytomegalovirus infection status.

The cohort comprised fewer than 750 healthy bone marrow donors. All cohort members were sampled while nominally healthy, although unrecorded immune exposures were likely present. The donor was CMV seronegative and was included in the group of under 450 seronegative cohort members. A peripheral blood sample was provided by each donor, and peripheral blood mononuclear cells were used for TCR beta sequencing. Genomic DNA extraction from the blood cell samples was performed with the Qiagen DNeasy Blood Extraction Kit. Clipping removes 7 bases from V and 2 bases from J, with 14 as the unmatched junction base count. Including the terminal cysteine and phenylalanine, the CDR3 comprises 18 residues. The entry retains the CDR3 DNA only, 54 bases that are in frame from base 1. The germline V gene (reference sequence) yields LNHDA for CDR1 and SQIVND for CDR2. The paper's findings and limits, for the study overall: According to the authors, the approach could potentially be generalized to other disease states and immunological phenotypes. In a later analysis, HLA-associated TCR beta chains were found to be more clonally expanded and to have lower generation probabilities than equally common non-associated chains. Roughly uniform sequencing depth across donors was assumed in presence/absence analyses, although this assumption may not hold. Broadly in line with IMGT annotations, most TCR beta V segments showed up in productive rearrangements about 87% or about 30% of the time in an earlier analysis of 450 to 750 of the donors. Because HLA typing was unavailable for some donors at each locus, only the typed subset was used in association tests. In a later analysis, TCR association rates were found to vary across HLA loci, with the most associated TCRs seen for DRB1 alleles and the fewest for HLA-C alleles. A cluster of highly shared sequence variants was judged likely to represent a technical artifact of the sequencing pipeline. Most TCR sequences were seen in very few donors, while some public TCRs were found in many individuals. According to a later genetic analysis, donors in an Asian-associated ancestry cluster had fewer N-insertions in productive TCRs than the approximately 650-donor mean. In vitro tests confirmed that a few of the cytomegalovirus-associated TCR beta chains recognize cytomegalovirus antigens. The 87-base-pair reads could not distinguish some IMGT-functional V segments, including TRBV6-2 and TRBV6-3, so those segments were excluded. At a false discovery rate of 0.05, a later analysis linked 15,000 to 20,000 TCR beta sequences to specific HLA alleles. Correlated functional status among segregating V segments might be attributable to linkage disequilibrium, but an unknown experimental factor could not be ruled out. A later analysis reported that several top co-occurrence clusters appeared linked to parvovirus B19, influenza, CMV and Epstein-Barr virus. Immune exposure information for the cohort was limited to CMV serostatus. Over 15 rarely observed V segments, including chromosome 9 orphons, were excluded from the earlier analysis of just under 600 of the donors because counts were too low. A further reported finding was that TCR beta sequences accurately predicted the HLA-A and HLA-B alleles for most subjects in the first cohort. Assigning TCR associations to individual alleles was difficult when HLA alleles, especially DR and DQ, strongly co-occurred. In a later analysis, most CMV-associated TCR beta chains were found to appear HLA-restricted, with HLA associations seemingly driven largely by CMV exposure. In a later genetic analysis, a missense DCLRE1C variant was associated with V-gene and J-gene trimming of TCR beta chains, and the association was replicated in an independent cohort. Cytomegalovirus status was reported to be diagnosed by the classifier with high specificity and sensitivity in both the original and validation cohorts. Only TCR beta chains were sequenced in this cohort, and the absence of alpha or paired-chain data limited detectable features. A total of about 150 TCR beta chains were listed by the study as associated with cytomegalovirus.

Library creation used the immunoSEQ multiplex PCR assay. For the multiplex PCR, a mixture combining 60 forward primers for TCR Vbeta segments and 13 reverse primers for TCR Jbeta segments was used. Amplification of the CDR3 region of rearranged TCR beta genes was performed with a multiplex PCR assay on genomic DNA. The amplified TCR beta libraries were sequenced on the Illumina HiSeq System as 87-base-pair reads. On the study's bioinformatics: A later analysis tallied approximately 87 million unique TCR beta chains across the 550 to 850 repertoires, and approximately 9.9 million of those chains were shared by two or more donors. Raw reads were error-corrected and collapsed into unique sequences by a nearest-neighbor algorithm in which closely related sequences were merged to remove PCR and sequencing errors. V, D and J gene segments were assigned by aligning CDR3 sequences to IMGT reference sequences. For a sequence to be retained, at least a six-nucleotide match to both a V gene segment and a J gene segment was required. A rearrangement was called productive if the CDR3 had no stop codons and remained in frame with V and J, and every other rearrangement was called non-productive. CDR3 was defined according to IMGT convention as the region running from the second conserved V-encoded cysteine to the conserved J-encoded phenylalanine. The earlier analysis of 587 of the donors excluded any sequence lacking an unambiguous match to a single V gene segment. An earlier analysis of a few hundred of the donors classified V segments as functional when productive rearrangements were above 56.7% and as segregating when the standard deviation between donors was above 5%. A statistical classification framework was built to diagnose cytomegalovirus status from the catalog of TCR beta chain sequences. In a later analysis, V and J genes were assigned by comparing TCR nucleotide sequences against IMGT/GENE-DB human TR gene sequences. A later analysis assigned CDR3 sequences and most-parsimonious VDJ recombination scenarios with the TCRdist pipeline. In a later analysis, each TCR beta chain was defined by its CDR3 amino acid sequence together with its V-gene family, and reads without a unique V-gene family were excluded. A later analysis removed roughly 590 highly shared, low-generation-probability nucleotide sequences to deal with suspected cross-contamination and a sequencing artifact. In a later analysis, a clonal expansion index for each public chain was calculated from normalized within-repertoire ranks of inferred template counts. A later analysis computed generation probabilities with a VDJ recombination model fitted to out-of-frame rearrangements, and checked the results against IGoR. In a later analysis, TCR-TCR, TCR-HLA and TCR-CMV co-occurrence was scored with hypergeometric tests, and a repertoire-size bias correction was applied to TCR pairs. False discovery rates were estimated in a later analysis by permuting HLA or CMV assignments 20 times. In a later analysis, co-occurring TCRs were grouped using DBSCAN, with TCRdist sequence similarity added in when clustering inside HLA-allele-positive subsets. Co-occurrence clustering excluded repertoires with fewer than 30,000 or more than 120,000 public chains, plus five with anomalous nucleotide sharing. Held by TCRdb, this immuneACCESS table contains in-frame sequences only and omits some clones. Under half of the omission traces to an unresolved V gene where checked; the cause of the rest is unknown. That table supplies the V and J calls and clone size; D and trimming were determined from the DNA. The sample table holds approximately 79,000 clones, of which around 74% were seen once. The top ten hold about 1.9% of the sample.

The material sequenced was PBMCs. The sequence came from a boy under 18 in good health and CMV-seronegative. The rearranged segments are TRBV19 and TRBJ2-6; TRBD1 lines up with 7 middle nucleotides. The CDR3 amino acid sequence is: CASTIRTGQETGANVLTF. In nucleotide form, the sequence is TGTGCCAGTACCATAAGGACAGGCCAAGAAACTGGGGCCAACGTCCTGACTTTC.